One and the same sample provided the 32 T cell receptor beta chains below, sequenced in a study of T-cell reconstitution after alpha-beta-depleted transplantation in children. Unique molecular identifiers were built into the TCRbeta library. From the PCR reads, TCRdb called clonotypes with MiXCR, one entry per CDR3 protein. This sample has roughly 400,000 distinct CDR3 sequences, with around two fifths found just once. The sequenced sample was PBMCs, obtained before TCRalphabeta/CD19-depleted stem cell transplant. Receptors were obtained from a girl aged 2 to 10 with aplastic anemia, due to receive a stem cell transplant.

The chain joins TRBV15 to TRBJ2-3; D call uncertain. This CDR3 has 12 residues. V was cut by 7 bases and J by 3 bases, with 8 bases left in between. Germline-derived CDR1 and CDR2 are LNHNV and YYDKDF (reference sequence). The CDR3 sequence is CATTTGTDTQYF. The CDR3 region has the DNA TGTGCCACCACAACCGGGACAGATACGCAGTATTTT.

The chain couples TRBV20-1 to TRBJ2-7; a weak D match, TRBD1 (6 bases). Germline-derived CDR1 and CDR2 are DFQATT and SNEGSKA (reference sequence). This CDR3 is built from 14 residues. V lost 5 bases and J lost 2, with 16 bases in between. CDR3 in DNA: TGCAGTGCTGACTCCTCCAGGACAGCCTACGAGCAGTACTTC. Protein sequence: CSADSSRTAYEQYF.

The rearrangement joins TRBV20-1 to TRBJ2-7; D is unclear. This CDR3 contains 15 residues. Germline V gene lookup returns CDR1 DFQATT and CDR2 SNEGSKA (reference sequence). V was clipped by 0 bases and J by 3 bases, with 15 bases between them. In nucleotides, the CDR3 is TGCAGTGCTAGAGACCCGGTAGGAGCCGTCTACGAGCAGTACTTC. It translates to CSARDPVGAVYEQYF.

The V gene is TRBV14, the J gene TRBJ1-1, with TRBD1 matching 7 bases. The CDR3 has 14 amino acids. Germline CDR1 reads SGHDN; CDR2 reads FVKESK. Trimming removed 5 bases from V and 2 bases from J; junction bases left unmatched: 5. The CDR3 protein is CASSTWDSNTEAFF. In nucleotides, the CDR3 is TGTGCCAGCAGCACTTGGGACAGCAACACTGAAGCTTTCTTT.

This chain links TRBV29-1 with TRBJ1-1; 7 positions match TRBD1. The CDR3 extends over 13 amino acids. V dropped 6 bases and J dropped 0; count of bases not matched to a gene: 4. The V gene's germline CDR1 is SQVTM and CDR2 ANQGSEA. CDR3 protein: CSVPTGMNTEAFF. As DNA, the CDR3 is TGCAGCGTACCGACAGGGATGAACACTGAAGCTTTCTTT.

V usage is TRBV12-3 or TRBV12-4 and J usage is TRBJ2-1, with D possibly matching TRBD2 (6 bases). The CDR3 covers 11 residues. Trimming left V 4 bases short and J 8 bases short, with 6 bases between. The CDR3 protein is CASSWGDEQFF. The CDR3, as DNA: TGTGCCAGCAGTTGGGGGGATGAGCAGTTCTTC.

This clonotype has more than one count but fewer than ten. The J gene is TRBJ2-3, the V gene TRBV4-3; D is uncertain. This CDR3 region has 14 residues. The germline V and J ends were trimmed by 1 base and 2 bases, with 7 bases remaining between them. Germline CDR1 LGHNA, CDR2 YSLEER. The CDR3 region has the DNA TGCGCCAGCAGCCAAGGCCCGTTCACAGATACGCAGTATTTT. Translated: CASSQGPFTDTQYF.

This chain links TRBV3-1 with TRBJ2-2, with 7 bases identical to TRBD2. The J segment lost 1 base and the V segment lost 8 bases, leaving 7 bases of the junction unmatched. The germline CDR1 and CDR2 sequences are LGHDT and YNNKEL (reference sequence). The CDR3 consists of 15 residues. Here the CDR3 reads CASRTGGGNTGELFF. CDR3 bases: TGTGCCAGCCGGACGGGGGGAGGGAACACCGGGGAGCTGTTTTTT. Full variable domain (rest looked up from reference TRBV3-1 and TRBJ2-2): DTAVSQTPKYLVTQMGNDKSIKCEQNLGHDTMYWYKQDSKKFLKIMFSYNNKELIINETVPNRFSPKSPDKAHLNLHINSLELGDSAVYFCASRTGGGNTGELFFGEGSRLTVL.

The chain uses TRBV4-1 and TRBJ1-2; TRBD1 agrees at 7 bases. The CDR3 loop spans 14 amino acids. CDR1 and CDR2 from the germline V gene are MGHRA and YSYEKL. Germline trimming cut 4 bases from V and 4 bases from J; bases unmatched to any gene: 6. CDR3: CASSPGQMGYGYTF. The DNA for the CDR3 is TGCGCCAGCAGCCCGGGACAGATGGGCTATGGCTACACCTTC.

This clonotype was seen at least ten times. J is TRBJ1-1 and V is TRBV6-1; 7 bases align to TRBD1. This CDR3 has 14 amino acids. With V trimmed by 5 bases and J by 2 bases, 5 bases remained unmatched. The germline CDR1 and CDR2 sequences are MNHNS and SASEGT. CDR3 coding DNA: TGTGCCAGCAGTCGCGACAGGGCTAACACTGAAGCTTTCTTT. Amino acid sequence: CASSRDRANTEAFF.

This rearrangement joins TRBV6-1 to TRBJ2-2; no reliable D call. Germline lookup yields CDR1 MNHNS and CDR2 SASEGT. Trimming left V 7 bases short and J 4 bases short, with 10 bases between. This CDR3 is 13 amino acids long. In DNA, the CDR3 is TGTGCCAGCAAGAAGCTCGGCACCGGGGAGCTGTTTTTT. This translates into CASKKLGTGELFF.

V and J are TRBV20-1 and TRBJ2-3; possible D gene TRBD2, 7 bases. The germline V gene encodes CDR1 DFQATT and CDR2 SNEGSKA (reference sequence). V was clipped by 1 base and J by 4 bases, with 12 bases between them. The CDR3 has 14 amino acids. CDR3 DNA: TGCAGTGCTAGAGGTGGGGGGGCCGCAGATACGCAGTATTTT. It codes for CSARGGGAADTQYF.

The CDR3 here is CSARSRQGGQPQHF. CDR3 bases: TGCAGTGCTAGATCCCGACAGGGCGGTCAGCCCCAGCATTTT. This chain links TRBV20-1 with TRBJ1-5, with 7 nucleotides matching TRBD1. Germline lookup yields CDR1 DFQATT and CDR2 SNEGSKA (reference sequence). V lost 2 bases to trimming and J lost 6 bases; unmatched junction nucleotides: 7. There are 14 residues in the CDR3.

This clonotype was observed at least ten times. This rearrangement joins TRBV9 to TRBJ1-5; a weak D match, TRBD1 (5 bases). CDR1 SGDLS and CDR2 YYNGEE come from the germline V gene. V lost 4 bases and J lost 3, with 14 bases in between. The CDR3 contains 15 residues. CDR3 region: CASSHAGTANQPQHF. The CDR3 DNA follows: TGTGCCAGCAGCCACGCCGGGACTGCCAATCAGCCCCAGCATTTT.

This chain uses TRBV30 with TRBJ2-1; TRBD2 is a possible D gene (6 bases). The CDR3 contains 15 residues. The germline CDR1 and CDR2 sequences are GTSNPN and SVGIG (reference sequence). V lost 0 bases, J lost 4 bases, and 13 bases lay in between. In DNA form, the CDR3 reads TGTGCCTGGAGTGTAGACGTGGGACTTTACAATGAGCAGTTCTTC. Translation: CAWSVDVGLYNEQFF.

The CDR3 nucleotides read TGCGCCAGCAGCTGGGGACAGGGGGGGTCCTACGAGCAGTACTTC. Protein product: CASSWGQGGSYEQYF. This chain links TRBV5-1 with TRBJ2-7; 11 bases match TRBD1. J gave up 1 base and V 3 bases, and 3 bases lay outside the gene matches. Germline loops: CDR1 SGHRS, CDR2 YFSETQ. The CDR3 runs 15 residues.

As regards this clonotype: A much larger clone lies one base from this, so it may be a read error. This sequence joins TRBV29-1 and TRBJ2-3; D possibly matches TRBD1 or TRBD2 (5 bases each). Germline V gives CDR1 SQVTM, CDR2 ANQGSEA. Between the trimmed V and J ends, which lost 3 bases and 0 bases, there was a span of 7 bases. The CDR3 spans 13 residues. The CDR3 region is CSVDEGSTDTQYF. The CDR3 bases are TGCAGCGTTGATGAGGGGAGCACAGATACGCAGTATTTT.

This clonotype came up many times. V is TRBV11-1 and J is TRBJ2-5, with D uncertain. V was clipped by 6 bases and J by 5 bases, with 16 bases between them. There are 14 residues in the CDR3. Germline CDR1 reads SGHAT; CDR2 reads FQDESV (reference sequence). CDR3 in amino acids: CASRPGRGRETQYF. The CDR3 DNA reads TGTGCCAGCAGACCCGGTCGCGGAAGGGAGACCCAGTACTTC.

In its sample, this clonotype was seen many times. The chain has TRBV7-6 and TRBJ1-4, with 8 nucleotides matching TRBD1. J lost 5 bases, V lost 1 base, and 3 bases had no gene match. Germline V gene sequence: CDR1 SGHVS, CDR2 FNYEAQ. The length of the CDR3 is 15 residues. CDR3 sequence (DNA): TGTGCCAGCAGCTTAGTACAGGGGGAGAATGAAAAACTGTTTTTT. Translating gives CASSLVQGENEKLFF.

This clonotype was picked up a small number of times. The gene calls are TRBV7-2 and TRBJ1-1; D possibly corresponds to TRBD1 (5 bases). Germline CDR1 and CDR2: SGHTA and FQGNSA. The CDR3 covers 11 residues. The V gene lost 7 bases and the J gene lost 11 bases, with 14 bases spanning the gap. The CDR3 loop reads CASTQVGGAFF. The CDR3 nucleotides are TGTGCCAGCACCCAAGTGGGGGGGGCTTTCTTT.

This clonotype was found many times. CDR3 loop: CASSPKRETQYF. The CDR3 bases are TGTGCCAGCAGTCCTAAACGGGAGACCCAGTACTTC. V usage is TRBV12-3 or TRBV12-4 and J usage is TRBJ2-5; D is undetermined. V lost 5 bases, J lost 5 bases, and 9 bases lay in between. There are 12 residues in the CDR3.

V and J are TRBV18 and TRBJ2-3; 9 nucleotides align to TRBD2. The CDR3 contains 16 residues. From germline, CDR1 is KGHSH and CDR2 LQKENI. Germline trimming cut 4 bases from V and 1 base from J; bases unmatched to any gene: 6. The CDR3 loop is CASSHERGVRTDTQYF. The DNA for the CDR3 is TGTGCCAGCTCACATGAGCGGGGGGTCCGCACAGATACGCAGTATTTT.

The chain carries TRBV28 and TRBJ1-1; the D gene is possibly TRBD1 (6 bases). The germline V and J ends were trimmed by 4 bases and 5 bases, with 20 bases remaining between them. Germline assignment: CDR1 MDHEN and CDR2 SYDVKM. The CDR3 extends over 16 amino acids. CDR3 sequence reads: CASSSLGGLRETEAFF. CDR3 coding DNA: TGTGCCAGCAGTTCCCTAGGGGGGCTACGGGAAACTGAAGCTTTCTTT.

This clonotype was seen many times. The rearrangement uses TRBV29-1 and TRBJ2-5; D ambiguous. From germline, CDR1 is SQVTM and CDR2 ANQGSEA. The CDR3 length is 13 residues. V lost 6 bases and J lost 5, with 16 bases in between. Written as DNA, the CDR3 is TGCAGCGTGGCAGGATCTGTTGGGGAGACCCAGTACTTC. Translated, it gives CSVAGSVGETQYF.

The CDR3 coding sequence is TGTGCCAGCAGTGAACAGGGGGCTTGGGGAAACACCATATATTTT. This translates into CASSEQGAWGNTIYF. This chain links TRBV6-1 with TRBJ1-3, with 8 bases identical to TRBD1. V gave up 2 bases and J gave up 4 bases; unmatched junction bases: 4. The CDR3 loop spans 15 amino acids. Germline V gene lookup returns CDR1 MNHNS and CDR2 SASEGT.

The genes are TRBV2 and TRBJ1-4; 9 bases are shared with TRBD1. The CDR3 has 16 residues. Looked up from germline, CDR1 is SNHLY and CDR2 is FYNNEI. Trimming removed 5 bases from V and 3 bases from J; junction bases left unmatched: 7. In DNA form, the CDR3 reads TGTGCCAGCAGTAACCGGGACAGGGCTTCTAATGAAAAACTGTTTTTT. It yields the protein CASSNRDRASNEKLFF.

This chain links TRBV10-3 with TRBJ2-2, with D perhaps TRBD1 or TRBD2 (5 bases each). This CDR3 contains 14 residues. Trimming removed 9 bases from V and 1 base from J, with 12 bases in between. CDR1 ENHRY and CDR2 SYGVKD come from the germline V gene. As DNA, the CDR3 is TGTGCCATGGCCGGGACGGAGAACACCGGGGAGCTGTTTTTT. Protein sequence: CAMAGTENTGELFF.

In this sample, this clonotype turned up a few times. The chain employs TRBV12-3 or TRBV12-4 and TRBJ1-2; possibly TRBD1 for D (6 bases). This CDR3 has 14 residues. Trimming removed 5 bases from V and 5 bases from J, with 15 bases in between. CDR3 in amino acids: CASSRRAGVYGYTF. The CDR3 DNA reads TGTGCCAGCAGTCGACGGGCAGGGGTTTATGGCTACACCTTC.

This clonotype was seen a handful of times. The chain employs TRBV6-2 or TRBV6-3 and TRBJ2-1, with a weak D call TRBD2 (5 bases). With 8 bases removed from V and 0 bases from J, the gap between germline ends came to 11 bases. The germline CDR1 and CDR2 sequences are MNHEY and SVGEGT. The CDR3 contains 14 residues. The CDR3: CASGTRSSYNEQFF. The CDR3 bases are TGTGCCAGCGGTACTAGGAGCTCCTACAATGAGCAGTTCTTC.

The chain uses TRBV5-1 and TRBJ1-2; tentative D call: TRBD1 (5 bases). The CDR3 is 16 residues long. V shed 2 bases and J shed 2 bases, with 16 bases lying between them. Germline V gives CDR1 SGHRS, CDR2 YFSETQ. CDR3: CASSFSFSGTNYGYTF. In nucleotides, the CDR3 is TGCGCCAGCAGCTTTTCGTTCTCGGGGACGAACTATGGCTACACCTTC.

V and J are TRBV20-1 and TRBJ2-1; D might be TRBD2 (5 bases). This CDR3 contains 16 residues. Germline values: CDR1 DFQATT, CDR2 SNEGSKA (reference sequence). Trimming shortened V by 1 base and J by 0 bases, and 13 bases separated the two germline ends. The DNA of the CDR3 is TGCAGTGCTAGAGTCCGCCAGGAGGCCTCCTACAATGAGCAGTTCTTC. This gives the protein CSARVRQEASYNEQFF.

This chain links TRBV24-1 with TRBJ2-3, with D perhaps TRBD1 (6 bases). The germline CDR1 and CDR2 sequences are KGHDR and SFDVKD. Between the trimmed V and J ends, which lost 11 bases and 4 bases, there was a span of 21 bases. The CDR3 totals 15 residues. Written as DNA, the CDR3 is TGTGCCAAGAGGGGGTTTCATGTGGCGTCAGATACGCAGTATTTT. Encoded protein: CAKRGFHVASDTQYF.